The sample holds a few counts of the clone carrying this T cell receptor (beta chain). Antigen unknown. Sequencing libraries made from TCR beta cDNA carried unique molecular identifiers. Each CDR3 protein gets one entry after TCRdb re-called the PCR reads with MiXCR. The sample holds fewer than 550,000 distinct CDR3 sequences, approximately 34% seen once. The sample is drawn from a study of post-analysis software for immune sequencing data. Findings and caveats of the study: The study found significantly lower normalized Chao1 diversity in multiple sclerosis patients than in controls. Samples sharing a preparation batch grouped tightly together when assessed by F measure.

This clonotype was obtained from a girl aged 2-17 years with multiple sclerosis. Sample: blood.

In DNA form, the CDR3 reads TGCAGCGTTCAAGTTAATAGCAATCAGCCCCAGCATTTT. Translating it yields CSVQVNSNQPQHF. The rearrangement links TRBV29-1 to TRBJ1-5; D gene unclear. The CDR3 consists of 13 residues. CDR1 and CDR2 (germline): SQVTM, ANQGSEA. Trimming left V 5 bases short and J 0 bases short, with 8 bases between.